The present TCR beta chain was sequenced within a study of T cells in Graves' hyperthyroidism and ophthalmopathy. Looking at the study overall: Pretreatment peripheral blood was obtained at initial diagnosis.

RNA transcripts provided the source from which TCR beta CDR3 regions were amplified. An initial round of RT-PCR targeting the TCR CDR3 relied on the HTBI primer set. In TCRdb, the multiplex PCR reads were re-called with MiXCR into one record per CDR3 protein. The sample shows a few hundred thousand distinct CDR3 sequences, about 16% of them seen only once. This clonotype has only a few counts. The CDR3 totals 14 residues. With 5 bases removed from V and 3 bases from J, the gap between germline ends came to 14 bases. Germline V gene sequence: CDR1 SQVTM, CDR2 ANQGSEA. The PBMCs studied were ones that came from about 9.9 ml fresh peripheral blood.

The source of this sequence is a woman aged 40 to 55 with Graves' ophthalmopathy. The specimen was blood. The V and J genes are TRBV29-1 and TRBJ2-1; tentatively, D is TRBD2 (6 bases). The CDR3 bases are TGCAGCGTTCAAAAGACTAGAGGCTACAATGAGCAGTTCTTC. Its protein product is CSVQKTRGYNEQFF.